This T cell receptor beta chain appears in the sequencing data of a study of shared clonotypes between healthy human individuals. Assay execution took place at the deep level. Assay: immunoSEQ multiplex PCR; the TCRdb copy retains only in-frame clones and omits some. This sample carries 1.6 million or so clones, over 95% of them seen once, and the ten largest clones take approximately 1.1%. Between the trimmed V and J ends, which lost 5 bases and 10 bases, there was a span of 13 bases. CDR1 and CDR2 (germline): SGHTA, FQGNSA. This CDR3 contains 12 residues. Sequenced sample: naive CD4+ T cells sorted from blood. As for subset: CD45RA+ positively selected. This clonotype originated in a man aged 30-40 years in good health. The chain is built from TRBV7-2 and TRBJ2-3; D is ambiguous. This chain's CDR3 is CASSRLSDSQYF. CDR3 bases: TGTGCCAGCAGCCGCCTCAGTGATTCGCAGTATTTT.